A single sample is the source of the 20 T cell receptor beta chains below, sequenced in a study of T cells after yellow fever vaccination. TCRdb re-derived calls from the 5' RACE reads in MiXCR, one entry per CDR3 protein. The sample has 250,000 or so distinct CDR3 sequences, 3.6% seen once; the top ten hold around a fifth. The sample consisted of PBMCs, taken 15 days after the yellow fever booster vaccination. Every receptor here comes from a man aged 18 to 30 who received the YFV17D yellow fever vaccine.

This clonotype occurred many times. V usage is TRBV7-9 and J usage is TRBJ2-2; 8 nucleotides align to TRBD2. There are 16 residues in the CDR3. V lost 0 bases and J lost 3; bases outside the gene matches: 3. Per germline, CDR1 SEHNR and CDR2 FQNEAQ (reference sequence). CDR3 in DNA: TGTGCCAGCAGCTTAGCTAGCGGGGAGCACACCGGGGAGCTGTTTTTT. The encoded protein is CASSLASGEHTGELFF. The whole variable domain, filled in from reference TRBV7-9 and TRBJ2-2, reads DTGVSQNPRHKITKRGQNVTFRCDPISEHNRLYWYRQTLGQGPEFLTYFQNEAQLEKSRLLSDRFSAERPKGSFSTLEIQRTEQGDSAMYLCASSLASGEHTGELFFGEGSRLTVL.

The sample holds many counts of this clonotype. This chain uses TRBV12-3 or TRBV12-4 with TRBJ2-2, with D possibly being TRBD2 (6 bases). V was trimmed by 3 bases and J by 2 bases, leaving 13 bases between them. The CDR3 consists of 16 residues. The CDR3 bases are TGTGCCAGCAGTTTGAGACTAGTGCCTAACACCGGGGAGCTGTTTTTT. It codes for CASSLRLVPNTGELFF.

This clonotype was found a few times. The chain links TRBV27 to TRBJ1-5, with D possibly matching TRBD1 (5 bases). V was clipped by 4 bases and J by 6 bases, with 13 bases between them. In germline, CDR1 is MNHEY, CDR2 SMNVEV (reference sequence). The CDR3 contains 14 residues. The CDR3 spells CASSYGVTGQPQHF. The CDR3 DNA reads as TGTGCCAGCAGTTACGGGGTCACAGGTCAGCCCCAGCATTTT.

Points on this clonotype: A much bigger clone sits one base away, suggesting this may be a read error. The chain employs TRBV7-9 and TRBJ2-1, with D perhaps given as TRBD1 or TRBD2 (5 bases each). Trimming took off 5 bases at V and 10 bases at J, with 15 bases between the two ends. The germline V gene encodes CDR1 SEHNR and CDR2 FQNEAQ (reference sequence). CDR3 length: 13 residues. CDR3 DNA sequence: TGTGCCAGCAGCACACCTTATGGGGGAGAGCAGTTCTTC. It translates to CASSTPYGGEQFF.

As for this clonotype: It may be a read error: a sequence one base away is much more abundant. The gene calls are TRBV30 and TRBJ2-4; no firm D call. V gave up 3 bases and J gave up 0 bases, with 12 bases separating them. The germline CDR1 and CDR2 sequences are GTSNPN and SVGIG (reference sequence). The CDR3 is 15 amino acids. The CDR3: CAWSPSGLAKNIQYF. DNA of the CDR3: TGTGCCTGGAGCCCGTCGGGTCTAGCCAAAAACATTCAGTACTTC.

This clonotype was picked up many times. V and J are TRBV27 and TRBJ2-1; the match to TRBD2 covers 9 bases. CDR1 is MNHEY and CDR2 is SMNVEV in the germline V gene (reference sequence). This CDR3 spans 15 amino acids. The junction had 10 bases not matched to a gene; V was cut back by 5 bases and J by 8 bases. CDR3 sequence: CASSTSGGPWDEQFF. The CDR3 DNA reads TGTGCCAGCAGTACCAGCGGGGGGCCTTGGGATGAGCAGTTCTTC.

In this sample, this clonotype turned up many times. V is TRBV15 and J is TRBJ1-4; D unclear. V was clipped by 4 bases and J by 8 bases, with 14 bases between them. Germline-derived CDR1 and CDR2 are LNHNV and YYDKDF (reference sequence). The CDR3 extends over 14 amino acids. This CDR3 is CATSIRRGLEKLFF. The CDR3 coding sequence is TGTGCCACCAGCATACGCCGCGGTTTGGAAAAACTGTTTTTT.

This clonotype was detected a few times. The V call is TRBV4-3, the J call TRBJ2-5; D unclear. Trimming removed 0 bases at V and 9 bases at J, with 20 bases between. This CDR3 spans 16 amino acids. The germline V gene encodes CDR1 LGHNA and CDR2 YSLEER. This chain's CDR3 is CASSQDLKGRRLAQYF. The DNA of the CDR3 is TGCGCCAGCAGCCAAGATCTCAAGGGCCGCCGTTTGGCCCAGTACTTC.

This clonotype appeared many times. The chain carries TRBV29-1 and TRBJ1-5; possible D gene TRBD1, 6 bases. This CDR3 contains 12 residues. The germline CDR1 and CDR2 sequences are SQVTM and ANQGSEA. V lost 7 bases, J lost 5 bases, and 12 bases lay in between. The CDR3: CSAQEGDQPQHF. The CDR3, as DNA: TGCAGCGCACAGGAGGGGGATCAGCCCCAGCATTTT. Full variable domain (rest looked up from reference TRBV29-1 and TRBJ1-5): SAVISQKPSRDICQRGTSLTIQCQVDSQVTMMFWYRQQPGQSLTLIATANQGSEATYESGFVIDKFPISRPNLTFSTLTVSNMSPEDSSIYLCSAQEGDQPQHFGDGTRLSIL.

This clonotype was found many times. The chain has TRBV5-1 and TRBJ2-2; no firm D call. Germline V lookup: CDR1 SGHRS, CDR2 YFSETQ. V dropped 0 bases and J dropped 0 bases, with 9 bases sitting between them. CDR3 length equals 16 residues. In DNA, the CDR3 is TGCGCCAGCAGCTTGGTTCCCGGTACGAACACCGGGGAGCTGTTTTTT. It specifies CASSLVPGTNTGELFF.

This clonotype was seen repeatedly, ten times or more. The rearrangement links TRBV9 to TRBJ2-5; 10 bases fit TRBD1. This CDR3 comprises 17 residues. Germline V gene lookup returns CDR1 SGDLS and CDR2 YYNGEE. The trim removed 3 bases at V and 0 bases at J, leaving 8 bases unmatched. CDR3 sequence (DNA): TGTGCCAGCAGCGCGGACAGGGGGGTTTGGTACCAAGAGACCCAGTACTTC. It encodes CASSADRGVWYQETQYF.

This clonotype was counted many times. This rearrangement joins TRBV19 to TRBJ1-2; TRBD1 matches at 7 bases. CDR1 LNHDA and CDR2 SQIVND come from the germline V gene (reference sequence). The V segment lost 7 bases and the J segment 3 bases; nucleotides outside the gene matches: 5. This CDR3 is built from 13 residues. The CDR3 reads CASTIGQDYGYTF. The CDR3 DNA reads as TGTGCCAGTACTATCGGACAGGACTATGGCTACACCTTC.

This clonotype appeared many times. This chain joins TRBV6-5 and TRBJ2-5; D perhaps matches TRBD1 (8 bases). Trimming left V 5 bases short and J 7 bases short, with 20 bases between. Per germline, CDR1 MNHEY and CDR2 SVGAGI. The length of the CDR3 is 15 residues. The CDR3 sequence: CASSQRDRRMWTQYF. DNA for the CDR3: TGTGCCAGCAGTCAGCGGGACAGGCGGATGTGGACCCAGTACTTC.

This clonotype has a count of ten or more. The chain joins TRBV6-6 to TRBJ1-1; 10 nucleotides line up with TRBD1. Unmatched junction bases numbered 6, after V lost 2 bases and J lost 0 bases. CDR3 size: 17 residues. Germline loops: CDR1 MNHNY, CDR2 SVGAGI (reference sequence). The DNA of the CDR3 is TGTGCCAGCAGTTACGGGACAGGGGTTACTTTGAACACTGAAGCTTTCTTT. It codes for CASSYGTGVTLNTEAFF.

This clonotype was seen at least ten times. V gene TRBV11-2 combines with J gene TRBJ2-3, with 10 bases identical to TRBD2. The J segment lost 0 bases and the V segment lost 2 bases, leaving 11 bases of the junction unmatched. Germline CDR1 reads SGHAT; CDR2 reads FQNNGV. CDR3 length equals 19 residues. CDR3 coding DNA: TGTGCCAGCAGCTTACTCCGTCTAGCGGGGGCCTTTAGCACAGATACGCAGTATTTT. Translating it yields CASSLLRLAGAFSTDTQYF.

This clonotype has a count of ten or more. V usage is TRBV28 and J usage is TRBJ2-1; TRBD2 aligns across 8 bases. Germline CDR1 MDHEN, CDR2 SYDVKM. This CDR3 has 15 residues. V dropped 4 bases and J dropped 10; count of bases not matched to a gene: 12. The CDR3 bases are TGTGCCAGCAGTTGGCCCCGGGGGGGCCGGTACGAGCAGTTCTTC. This codes for CASSWPRGGRYEQFF. The variable domain in full, with the rest retrieved from reference TRBV28 and TRBJ2-1, is DVKVTQSSRYLVKRTGEKVFLECVQDMDHENMFWYRQDPGLGLRLIYFSYDVKMKEKGDIPEGYSVSREKKERFSLILESASTNQTSMYLCASSWPRGGRYEQFFGPGTRLTVL.

This clonotype was recorded many times. This chain joins TRBV20-1 and TRBJ2-5; D not resolved. The germline V and J ends were trimmed by 4 bases and 4 bases, with 16 bases remaining between them. Germline V gene lookup returns CDR1 DFQATT and CDR2 SNEGSKA (reference sequence). CDR3 size: 14 residues. CDR3 sequence: CSAIVRPVTETQYF. CDR3 nucleotides: TGCAGTGCTATCGTCCGCCCCGTAACAGAGACCCAGTACTTC.

This clonotype was seen many times. V usage is TRBV4-1 and J usage is TRBJ1-3, with D uncertain. The ends were cut back, 4 bases at V and 0 bases at J, with 10 bases in the middle. Germline CDR1 is MGHRA and CDR2 is YSYEKL. The length of the CDR3 is 15 residues. The DNA of the CDR3 is TGCGCCAGCAGCCCAACTGGGAGCTCTGGAAACACCATATATTTT. Translated, it gives CASSPTGSSGNTIYF.

The V gene is TRBV5-4, the J gene TRBJ2-5; TRBD2 matches 14 bases. CDR1 SGHNT and CDR2 YYREEE come from the germline V gene (reference sequence). The CDR3 loop spans 16 amino acids. The trim removed 6 bases at V and 4 bases at J, leaving 8 bases unmatched. CDR3 sequence: CASTRTSGGRRETQYF. CDR3 in DNA: TGTGCCAGCACTCGGACTAGCGGGGGGCGCCGAGAGACCCAGTACTTC.

This clonotype was detected many times. This sequence joins TRBV7-7 and TRBJ2-1; D tentatively reads TRBD1 or TRBD2 (6 bases each). The CDR3 consists of 14 residues. V lost 5 bases, J lost 8 bases, and 16 bases lay in between. Per the germline V gene, CDR1 is SSHAT and CDR2 is FNYEAQ (reference sequence). The CDR3 loop reads CASSTAPGADEQFF. The DNA for the CDR3 is TGTGCCAGCAGCACCGCGCCGGGGGCTGATGAGCAGTTCTTC.